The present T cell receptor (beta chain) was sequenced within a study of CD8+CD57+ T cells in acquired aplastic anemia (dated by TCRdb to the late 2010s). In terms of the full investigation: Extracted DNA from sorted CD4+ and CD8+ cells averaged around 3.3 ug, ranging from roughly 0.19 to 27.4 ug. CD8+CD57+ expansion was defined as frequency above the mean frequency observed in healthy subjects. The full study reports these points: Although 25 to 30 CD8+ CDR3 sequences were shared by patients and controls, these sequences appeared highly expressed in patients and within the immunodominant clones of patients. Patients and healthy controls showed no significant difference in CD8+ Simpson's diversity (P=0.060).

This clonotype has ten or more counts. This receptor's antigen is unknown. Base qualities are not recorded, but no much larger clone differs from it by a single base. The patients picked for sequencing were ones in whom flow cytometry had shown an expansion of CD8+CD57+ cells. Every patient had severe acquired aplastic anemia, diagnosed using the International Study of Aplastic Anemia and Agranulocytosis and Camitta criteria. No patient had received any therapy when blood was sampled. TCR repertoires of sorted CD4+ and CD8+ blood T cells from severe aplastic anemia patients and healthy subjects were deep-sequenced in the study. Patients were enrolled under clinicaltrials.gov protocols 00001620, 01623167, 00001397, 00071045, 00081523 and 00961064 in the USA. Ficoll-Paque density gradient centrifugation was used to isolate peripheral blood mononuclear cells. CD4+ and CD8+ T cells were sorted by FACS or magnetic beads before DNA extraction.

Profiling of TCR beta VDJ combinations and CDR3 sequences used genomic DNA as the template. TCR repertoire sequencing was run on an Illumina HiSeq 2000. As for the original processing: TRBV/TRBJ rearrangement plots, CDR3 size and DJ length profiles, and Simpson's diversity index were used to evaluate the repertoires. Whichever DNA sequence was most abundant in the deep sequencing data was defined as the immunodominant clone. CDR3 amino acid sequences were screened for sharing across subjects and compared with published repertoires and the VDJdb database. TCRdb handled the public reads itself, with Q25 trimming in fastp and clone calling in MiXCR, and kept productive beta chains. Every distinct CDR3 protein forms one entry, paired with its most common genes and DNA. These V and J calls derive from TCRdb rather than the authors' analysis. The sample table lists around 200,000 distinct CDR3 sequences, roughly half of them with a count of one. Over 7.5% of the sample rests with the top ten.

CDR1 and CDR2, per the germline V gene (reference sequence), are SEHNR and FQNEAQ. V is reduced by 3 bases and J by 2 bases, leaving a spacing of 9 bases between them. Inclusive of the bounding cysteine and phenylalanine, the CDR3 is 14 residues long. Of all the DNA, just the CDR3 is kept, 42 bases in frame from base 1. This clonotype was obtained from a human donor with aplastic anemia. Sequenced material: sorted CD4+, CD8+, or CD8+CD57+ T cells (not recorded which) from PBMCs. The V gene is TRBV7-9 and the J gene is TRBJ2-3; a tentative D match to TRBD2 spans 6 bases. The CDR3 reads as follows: CASSFSGSTDTQYF. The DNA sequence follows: TGTGCCAGCAGCTTTAGCGGTTCCACAGATACGCAGTATTTT.